Shown below are 30 T cell receptor beta chains from a single sample sequenced in a study of T cells expressing NK-cell markers. TCRdb reprocessed the 5' RACE reads, with one entry per CDR3 protein and no DNA. This sample lists under 500,000 distinct CDR3 sequences; its ten largest clones have less than 7.5%. The sample was blood T cells: a sorted CD56 or NKG2C T cell subset, CD4+ or CD8+ T cells, or bulk PBMC T cells (not recorded which). These receptors all come from a woman aged 18 to 75 in good health.

V and J are TRBV28 and TRBJ2-7; TCRdb's D call, TRBD1, is unchecked because there is no DNA. Germline lookup yields CDR1 MDHEN and CDR2 SYDVKM. CDR3 length: 12 amino acids. This CDR3 is CASSSDRNEQYF.

The genes are TRBV24-1 and TRBJ2-3; absent DNA, TCRdb's TRBD1 call cannot be checked. The CDR3 has 16 residues. Germline V gives CDR1 KGHDR, CDR2 SFDVKD. This CDR3 is CATPRGDRGHEDTQYF.

The chain employs TRBV7-2 and TRBJ1-1. The germline gives CDR1 SGHTA, CDR2 FQGNSA. The CDR3 runs to 16 residues. This CDR3 reads CASSLAGLGLGSEAFF.

V is TRBV27 and J is TRBJ1-5; the D gene TCRdb calls, TRBD1, cannot be checked with no DNA. The CDR3 spans 14 residues. Germline CDR1 MNHEY, CDR2 SMNVEV (reference sequence). The CDR3 here is CASSLRGGNQPQHF.

The genes are TRBV7-9 and TRBJ2-7; without DNA, the TCRdb call of TRBD1 cannot be checked. The germline V gene has CDR1 SEHNR and CDR2 FQNEAQ (reference sequence). This CDR3 is 14 amino acids long. The CDR3 spells CASRSNRDSYGQYF.

This rearrangement joins TRBV27 to TRBJ2-1; lacking DNA, the TRBD2 call made by TCRdb goes unchecked. This CDR3 comprises 17 residues. Germline CDR1 MNHEY, CDR2 SMNVEV (reference sequence). This CDR3 reads CASSLETSGNVYNEQFF.

V usage is TRBV12-3 or TRBV12-4 and J usage is TRBJ2-3. This CDR3 region has 14 residues. The CDR3 is CASSGWTDTDTQYF.

V usage is TRBV19 and J usage is TRBJ2-5; TCRdb picks TRBD1, but there is no DNA to check that call. Per the germline V gene, CDR1 is LNHDA and CDR2 is SQIVND (reference sequence). The CDR3 extends over 12 amino acids. CDR3 amino acids: CASSFDRETQYF.

The V and J genes are TRBV12-3 or TRBV12-4 and TRBJ2-1; the TCRdb call, TRBD2, lacks DNA for checking. The CDR3 consists of 13 residues. The CDR3 sequence: CASSFREYNEQFF.

The chain joins TRBV28 to TRBJ2-2; TCRdb names TRBD1, which stays unverified in the absence of DNA. The CDR3 length is 13 residues. Germline V gene lookup returns CDR1 MDHEN and CDR2 SYDVKM. The CDR3 region is CAAGTVNTGELFF.

V gene TRBV4-3 combines with J gene TRBJ2-7; TCRdb names TRBD2, which stays unverified in the absence of DNA. CDR3 length equals 17 residues. Germline V gives CDR1 LGHNA, CDR2 YSLEER. The chain's CDR3 is CASSQDSGSASHYEQYF.

CDR3 sequence: CASSGMVAGGKSSYNEQFF. V is TRBV19 and J is TRBJ2-1; TCRdb names TRBD2, which stays unverified in the absence of DNA. Per germline, CDR1 LNHDA and CDR2 SQIVND (reference sequence). The CDR3 is 19 residues long.

The J gene is TRBJ1-1, the V gene TRBV7-2; the TRBD1 assignment by TCRdb is unverifiable without DNA. Looked up from germline, CDR1 is SGHTA and CDR2 is FQGNSA. The CDR3 length is 14 residues. The CDR3 reads CASSLGGDNTEAFF.

The chain uses TRBV6-4 and TRBJ2-3; no DNA is available, so the TRBD1 call from TCRdb remains unchecked. Germline V gene sequence: CDR1 MRHNA, CDR2 SNTAGT. The CDR3 has 17 amino acids. CDR3 residues: CASSLFWGTASTDTQYF.

The chain uses TRBV6-5 and TRBJ1-1; TCRdb returns TRBD1, unconfirmable since there is no DNA. Per the germline V gene, CDR1 is MNHEY and CDR2 is SVGAGI. The CDR3 is made up of 15 amino acids. The CDR3 loop reads CASSYGPPTNTEAFF.

The chain recombines TRBV5-1 with TRBJ2-5; TCRdb reports TRBD1, a call that lacks DNA to check it against. CDR3 length: 14 residues. Germline CDR1 SGHRS, CDR2 YFSETQ. The CDR3 spells CASSTGQGRETQYF.

The chain links TRBV5-6 to TRBJ1-4; TCRdb's D call, TRBD1, is unchecked because there is no DNA. There are 14 residues in the CDR3. Per germline, CDR1 SGHDT and CDR2 YYEEEE. The CDR3 loop is CASSLSGAGQGLFF.

This chain joins TRBV11-3 and TRBJ1-2; TCRdb's D call of TRBD1 is untestable without DNA. Germline CDR1 SGHNT, CDR2 YENEEA. The CDR3 sequence is 15 residues long. The CDR3 region is CASSPMGQGLYGYTF.

The rearrangement joins TRBV20-1 to TRBJ1-4; TCRdb reports TRBD1, a call that lacks DNA to check it against. CDR1 and CDR2 (germline): DFQATT, SNEGSKA (reference sequence). This CDR3 has 14 residues. The CDR3 here is CSARATDPREKLFF.

The chain links TRBV7-9 to TRBJ1-5; TCRdb returns TRBD1, unconfirmable since there is no DNA. The germline gives CDR1 SEHNR, CDR2 FQNEAQ (reference sequence). CDR3 length: 15 amino acids. The CDR3 sequence: CASSLEGEGNQPQHF.

The V gene is TRBV6-1, the J gene TRBJ2-3. CDR3 length: 14 residues. In germline, CDR1 is MNHNS, CDR2 SASEGT. CDR3 sequence: CASSGQWGTDTQYF.

The J gene is TRBJ2-7, the V gene TRBV14. CDR1 is SGHDN and CDR2 is FVKESK in the germline V gene. This CDR3 contains 12 residues. CDR3 in amino acids: CASSQARVEQYF.

The V call is TRBV4-1, the J call TRBJ2-7; the D call from TCRdb, TRBD2, cannot be confirmed without DNA. Looked up from germline, CDR1 is MGHRA and CDR2 is YSYEKL. CDR3 length: 15 residues. This chain's CDR3 is CASSQAPGRGHEQYF.

The chain links TRBV12-3 or TRBV12-4 to TRBJ2-1; the D call of TRBD2 rests on TCRdb alone, since no DNA is present to check it. This CDR3 is 18 amino acids long. The CDR3: CASTAGLAGYTTWGEQFF.

The chain combines TRBV11-1 with TRBJ2-1. Per the germline V gene, CDR1 is SGHAT and CDR2 is FQDESV (reference sequence). The length of the CDR3 is 14 residues. The CDR3 protein is CASSPRLWVDEQFF.

The chain links TRBV19 to TRBJ2-5. The germline V gene has CDR1 LNHDA and CDR2 SQIVND (reference sequence). The CDR3 length is 14 residues. The CDR3 region is CASSLLGPQETQYF.

The V call is TRBV7-9, the J call TRBJ1-1; TCRdb returns TRBD1, unconfirmable since there is no DNA. Germline CDR1 and CDR2: SEHNR and FQNEAQ (reference sequence). This CDR3 spans 14 amino acids. The CDR3 spells CASSRPGAGTEAFF.

CDR3 sequence reads: CASLPPQGEQFF. The chain employs TRBV6-5 and TRBJ2-1; TCRdb reports TRBD1, a call that lacks DNA to check it against. This CDR3 comprises 12 residues. Germline CDR1 is MNHEY and CDR2 is SVGAGI.

The genes are TRBV19 and TRBJ1-2; the D call from TCRdb, TRBD1, cannot be confirmed without DNA. CDR1 LNHDA and CDR2 SQIVND come from the germline V gene (reference sequence). The CDR3 has 13 amino acids. CDR3 in amino acids: CATGGRDSYGYTF.

The chain is built from TRBV24-1 and TRBJ1-1; TCRdb returns TRBD1, unconfirmable since there is no DNA. Germline V CDR1 and CDR2: KGHDR, SFDVKD. There are 16 residues in the CDR3. The CDR3 sequence is CATSDGGRQGNTEAFF.